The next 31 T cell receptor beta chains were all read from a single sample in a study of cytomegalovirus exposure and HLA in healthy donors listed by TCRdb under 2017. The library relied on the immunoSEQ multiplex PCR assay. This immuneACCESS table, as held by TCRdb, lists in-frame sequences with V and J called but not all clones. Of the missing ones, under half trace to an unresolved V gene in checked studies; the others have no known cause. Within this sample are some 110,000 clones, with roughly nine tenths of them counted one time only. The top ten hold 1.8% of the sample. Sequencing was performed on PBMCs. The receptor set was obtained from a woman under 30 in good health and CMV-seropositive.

CDR3 sequence (DNA): TGTGCCAGCAGTTTATTCGCGGGCCGCGGAGTGAACACTGAAGCTTTCTTT. This encodes CASSLFAGRGVNTEAFF. The chain employs TRBV28 and TRBJ1-1; no definite D call. V lost 1 base to trimming and J lost 0 bases, with 15 bases between them. The CDR3 extends over 17 amino acids. Germline V lookup: CDR1 MDHEN, CDR2 SYDVKM.

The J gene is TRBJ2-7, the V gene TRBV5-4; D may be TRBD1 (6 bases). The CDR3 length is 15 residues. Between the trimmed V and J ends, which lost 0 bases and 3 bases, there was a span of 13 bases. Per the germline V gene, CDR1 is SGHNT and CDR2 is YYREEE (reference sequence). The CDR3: CASSLAGTLNYEQYV. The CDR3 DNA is TGTGCCAGCAGCTTGGCTGGGACACTCAACTACGAGCAGTACGTC.

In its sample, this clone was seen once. CDR3 DNA sequence: TGTGCCAGCAGTGAATCCGGGACAGCACCATTATTCTATGGCTACACCTTC. The encoded protein is CASSESGTAPLFYGYTF. This sequence joins TRBV2 and TRBJ1-2, with 7 bases aligning to TRBD1. Germline CDR1 SNHLY, CDR2 FYNNEI. The CDR3 sequence is 17 residues long. V dropped 2 bases and J dropped 4; count of bases not matched to a gene: 13.

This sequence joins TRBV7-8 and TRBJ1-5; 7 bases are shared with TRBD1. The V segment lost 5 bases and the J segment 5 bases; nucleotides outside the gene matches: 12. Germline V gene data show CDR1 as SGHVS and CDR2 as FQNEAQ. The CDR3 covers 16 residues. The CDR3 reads CASSHPHRGEDQPQHF. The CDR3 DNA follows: TGTGCCAGCAGCCATCCCCACAGGGGAGAGGATCAGCCCCAGCATTTT.

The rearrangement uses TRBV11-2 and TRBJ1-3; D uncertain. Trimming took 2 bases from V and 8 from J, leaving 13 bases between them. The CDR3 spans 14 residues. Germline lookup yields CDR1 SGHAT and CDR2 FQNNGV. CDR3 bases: TGTGCCAGCAGCTTACCATCGGTACGGGACACCATATATTTT. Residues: CASSLPSVRDTIYF.

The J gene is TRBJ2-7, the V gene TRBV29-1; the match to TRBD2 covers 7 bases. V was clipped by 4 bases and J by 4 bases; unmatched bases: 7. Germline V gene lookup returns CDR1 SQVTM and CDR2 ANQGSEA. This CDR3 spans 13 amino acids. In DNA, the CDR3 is TGCAGCGTTGTGGGGGGGGAGAGGTACGAGCAGTACTTC. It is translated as CSVVGGERYEQYF.

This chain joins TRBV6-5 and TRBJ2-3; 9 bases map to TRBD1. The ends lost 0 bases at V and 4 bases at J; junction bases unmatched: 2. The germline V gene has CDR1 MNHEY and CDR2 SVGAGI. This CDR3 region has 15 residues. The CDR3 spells CASSYSGQGADTQYF. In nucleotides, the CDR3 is TGTGCCAGCAGTTACTCGGGACAGGGCGCAGATACGCAGTATTTT.

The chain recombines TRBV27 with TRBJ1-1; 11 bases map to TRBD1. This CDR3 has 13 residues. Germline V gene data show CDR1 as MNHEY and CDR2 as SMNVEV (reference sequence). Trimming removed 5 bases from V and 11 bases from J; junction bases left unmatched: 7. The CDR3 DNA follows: TGTGCCAGCAGTCTGGACAGGGGGCGCCCCGCTTTCTTT. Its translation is CASSLDRGRPAFF.

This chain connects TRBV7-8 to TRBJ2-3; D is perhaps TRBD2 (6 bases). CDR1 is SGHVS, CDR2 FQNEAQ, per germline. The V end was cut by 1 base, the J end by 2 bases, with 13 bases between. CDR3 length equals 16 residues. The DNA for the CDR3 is TGTGCCAGCAGCTTAGGCTCGCGGGGCCTCACAGATACGCAGTATTTT. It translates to CASSLGSRGLTDTQYF.

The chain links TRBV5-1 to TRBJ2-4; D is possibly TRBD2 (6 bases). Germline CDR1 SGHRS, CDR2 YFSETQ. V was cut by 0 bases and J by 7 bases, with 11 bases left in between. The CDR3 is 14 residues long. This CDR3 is CASSLEGGINIQYF. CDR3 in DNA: TGCGCCAGCAGCTTGGAAGGCGGGATCAACATTCAGTACTTC.

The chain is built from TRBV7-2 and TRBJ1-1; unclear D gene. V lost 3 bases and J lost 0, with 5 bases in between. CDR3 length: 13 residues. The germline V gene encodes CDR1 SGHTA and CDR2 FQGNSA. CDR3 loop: CASSFGMNTEAFF. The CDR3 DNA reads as TGTGCCAGCAGCTTCGGTATGAACACTGAAGCTTTCTTT. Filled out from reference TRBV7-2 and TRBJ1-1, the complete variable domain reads GAGVSQSPSNKVTEKGKDVELRCDPISGHTALYWYRQSLGQGLEFLIYFQGNSAPDKSGLPSDRFSAERTGGSVSTLTIQRTQQEDSAVYLCASSFGMNTEAFFGQGTRLTVV.

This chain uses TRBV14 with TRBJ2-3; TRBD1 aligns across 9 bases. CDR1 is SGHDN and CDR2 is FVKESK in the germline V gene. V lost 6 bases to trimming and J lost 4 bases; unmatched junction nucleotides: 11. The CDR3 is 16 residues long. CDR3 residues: CASSPIDRGISDTQYF. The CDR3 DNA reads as TGTGCCAGCAGTCCCATTGACAGGGGGATATCAGATACGCAGTATTTT.

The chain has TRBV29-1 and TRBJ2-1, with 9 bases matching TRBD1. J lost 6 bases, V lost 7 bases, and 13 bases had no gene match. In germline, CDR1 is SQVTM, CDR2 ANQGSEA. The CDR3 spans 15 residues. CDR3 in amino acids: CSARRTGAGGNEQFF. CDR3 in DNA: TGCAGCGCCAGAAGGACAGGGGCAGGGGGCAATGAGCAGTTCTTC.

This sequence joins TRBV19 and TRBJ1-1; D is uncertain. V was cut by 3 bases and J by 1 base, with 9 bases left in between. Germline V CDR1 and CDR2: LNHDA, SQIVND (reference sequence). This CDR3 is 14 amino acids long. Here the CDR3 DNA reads TGTGCCAGTAGTATTGGGCAGAAGAACACTGAAGCTTTCTTT. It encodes CASSIGQKNTEAFF.

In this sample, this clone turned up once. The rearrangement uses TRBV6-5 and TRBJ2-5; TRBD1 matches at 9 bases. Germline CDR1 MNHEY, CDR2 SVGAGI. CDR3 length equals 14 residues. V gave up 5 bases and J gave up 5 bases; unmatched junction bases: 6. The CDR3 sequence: CASSTDRGGETQYF. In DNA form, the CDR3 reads TGTGCCAGCAGTACCGACAGGGGGGGCGAGACCCAGTACTTC.

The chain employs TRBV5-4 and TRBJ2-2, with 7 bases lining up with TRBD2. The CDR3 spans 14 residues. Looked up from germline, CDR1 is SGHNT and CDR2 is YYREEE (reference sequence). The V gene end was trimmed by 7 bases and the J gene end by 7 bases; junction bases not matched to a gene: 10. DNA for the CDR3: TGTGCCAGCTCCCAAGTGGGAGGGGTCGGGGAGCTGTTTTTT. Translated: CASSQVGGVGELFF.

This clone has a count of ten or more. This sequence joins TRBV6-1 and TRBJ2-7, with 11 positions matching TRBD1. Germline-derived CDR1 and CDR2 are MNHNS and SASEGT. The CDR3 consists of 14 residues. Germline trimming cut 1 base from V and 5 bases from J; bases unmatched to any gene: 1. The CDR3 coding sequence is TGTGCCAGCAGTGAAGGGACAGGGGGCGACGAGCAGTACTTC. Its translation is CASSEGTGGDEQYF.

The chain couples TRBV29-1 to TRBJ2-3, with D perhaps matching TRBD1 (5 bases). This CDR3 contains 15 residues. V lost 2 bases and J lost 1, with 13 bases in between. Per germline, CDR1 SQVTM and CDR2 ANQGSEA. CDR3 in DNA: TGCAGCGTTGAAATGGTGGGGCGCGGCACAGATACGCAGTATTTT. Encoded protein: CSVEMVGRGTDTQYF.

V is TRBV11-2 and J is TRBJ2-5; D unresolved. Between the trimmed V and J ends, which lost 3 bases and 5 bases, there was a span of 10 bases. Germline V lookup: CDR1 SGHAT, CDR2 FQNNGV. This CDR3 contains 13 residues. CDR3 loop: CASSLHTMETQYF. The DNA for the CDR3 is TGTGCCAGCAGCTTGCACACAATGGAGACCCAGTACTTC.

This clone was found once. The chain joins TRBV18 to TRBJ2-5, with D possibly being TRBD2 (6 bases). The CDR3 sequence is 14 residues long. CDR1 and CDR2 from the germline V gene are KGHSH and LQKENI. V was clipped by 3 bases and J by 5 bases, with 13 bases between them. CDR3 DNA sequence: TGTGCCAGCTCACCGGACGGGGGACGTGAGACCCAGTACTTC. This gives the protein CASSPDGGRETQYF.

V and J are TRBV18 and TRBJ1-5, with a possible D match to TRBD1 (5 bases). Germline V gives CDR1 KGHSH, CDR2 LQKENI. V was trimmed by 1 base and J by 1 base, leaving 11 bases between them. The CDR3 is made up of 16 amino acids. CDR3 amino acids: CASSPQGRDSNQPQHF. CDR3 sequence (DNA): TGTGCCAGCTCACCACAGGGGCGGGACAGCAATCAGCCCCAGCATTTT.

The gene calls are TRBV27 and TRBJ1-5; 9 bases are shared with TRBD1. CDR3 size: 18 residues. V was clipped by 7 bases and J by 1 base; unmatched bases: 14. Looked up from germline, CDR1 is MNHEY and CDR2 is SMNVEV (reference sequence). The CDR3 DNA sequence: TGTGCCAGCACCAGGTGGGGACAGGGTAGGGGAAGCAATCAGCCCCAGCATTTT. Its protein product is CASTRWGQGRGSNQPQHF.

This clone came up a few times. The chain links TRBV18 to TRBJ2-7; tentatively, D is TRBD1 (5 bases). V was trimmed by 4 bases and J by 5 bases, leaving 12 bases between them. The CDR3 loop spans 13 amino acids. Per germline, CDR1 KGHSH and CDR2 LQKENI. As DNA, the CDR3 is TGTGCCAGCTCACGCAGGGTAGACGACGAGCAGTACTTC. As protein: CASSRRVDDEQYF.

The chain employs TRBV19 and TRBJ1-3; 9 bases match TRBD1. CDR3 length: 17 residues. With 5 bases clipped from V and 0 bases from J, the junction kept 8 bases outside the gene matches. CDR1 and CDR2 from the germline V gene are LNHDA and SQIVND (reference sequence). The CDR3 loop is CASSGQGRISSGNTIYF. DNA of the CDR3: TGTGCCAGTAGTGGACAGGGGCGGATTAGCTCTGGAAACACCATATATTTT.

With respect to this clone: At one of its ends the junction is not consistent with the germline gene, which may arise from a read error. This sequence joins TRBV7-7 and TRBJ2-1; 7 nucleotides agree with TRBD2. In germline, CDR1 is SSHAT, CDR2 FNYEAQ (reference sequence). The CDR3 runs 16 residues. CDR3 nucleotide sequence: TGTGCTAGCAGCTTAGAAACTAGCGTTTCCCCCCATGAGCAGTTCTTC. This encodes CASSLETSVSPHEQFF.

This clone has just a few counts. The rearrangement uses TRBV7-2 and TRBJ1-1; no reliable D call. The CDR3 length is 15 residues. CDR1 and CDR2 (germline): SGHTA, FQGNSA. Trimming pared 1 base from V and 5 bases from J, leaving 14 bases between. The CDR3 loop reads CASSLVLGIGTEAFF. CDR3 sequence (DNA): TGTGCCAGCAGCTTAGTGCTCGGGATCGGGACTGAAGCTTTCTTT.

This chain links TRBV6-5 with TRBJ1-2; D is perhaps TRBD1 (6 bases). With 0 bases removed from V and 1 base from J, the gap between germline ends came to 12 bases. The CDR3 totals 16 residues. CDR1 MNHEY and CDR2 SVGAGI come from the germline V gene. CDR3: CASSYSRGGYNYGYTF. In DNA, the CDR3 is TGTGCCAGCAGTTACTCGCGGGGGGGCTATAACTATGGCTACACCTTC.

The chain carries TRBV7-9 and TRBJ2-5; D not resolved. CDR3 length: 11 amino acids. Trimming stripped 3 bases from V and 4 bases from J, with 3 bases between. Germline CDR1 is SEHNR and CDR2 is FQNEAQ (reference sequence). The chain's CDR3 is CASSFGETQYF. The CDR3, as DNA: TGTGCCAGCAGCTTCGGAGAGACCCAGTACTTC.

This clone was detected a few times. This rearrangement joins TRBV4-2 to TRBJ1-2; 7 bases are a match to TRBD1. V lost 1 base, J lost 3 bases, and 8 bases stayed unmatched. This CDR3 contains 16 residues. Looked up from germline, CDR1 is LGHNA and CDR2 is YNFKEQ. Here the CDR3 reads CASSQALRDSDYGYTF. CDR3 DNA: TGTGCCAGCAGCCAAGCGCTCCGGGACAGTGACTATGGCTACACCTTC.

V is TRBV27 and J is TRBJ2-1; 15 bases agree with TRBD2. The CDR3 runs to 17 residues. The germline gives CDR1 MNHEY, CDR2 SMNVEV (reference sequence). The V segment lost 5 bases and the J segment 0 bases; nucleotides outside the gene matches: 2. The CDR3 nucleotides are TGTGCCAGCAGTCCGGGACTAGCGGGGGGCTCCTACAATGAGCAGTTCTTC. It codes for CASSPGLAGGSYNEQFF.

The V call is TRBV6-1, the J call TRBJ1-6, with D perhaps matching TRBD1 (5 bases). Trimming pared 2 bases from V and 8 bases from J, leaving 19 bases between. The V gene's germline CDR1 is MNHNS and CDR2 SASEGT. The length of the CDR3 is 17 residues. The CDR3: CASSEHRDFYKDSPLHF. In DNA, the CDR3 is TGTGCCAGCAGTGAACACCGGGACTTCTACAAAGATTCACCCCTCCACTTT.